Listed below are T cell receptor beta chains from one sample, sequenced in a study of blood T cell repertoires in acute mononucleosis. TCRdb's table, derived via immunoSEQ multiplex PCR, lists solely in-frame clones and lacks some. The table lists around 2,000 clones, less than 30% of them singletons. Specimen: EBV YVL epitope tetramer+ CD8+ T cells sorted from PBMCs, collected during acute infectious mononucleosis. These receptors came from a man aged 18 to 30 with infectious mononucleosis caused by EBV. Both conserved end residues are part of each CDR3. The D gene is left open where the match is weak. Clone sizes are given selectively: once, few, many, or a class where the clone is expanded.

V: TRBV7-2
J: TRBJ1-4
size: many
D: NA
CDR3: CASSLAGALGEKLFF
DNA: TGTGCCAGCAGCTTAGCGGGGGCCTTGGGGGAAAAACTGTTTTTT

V: TRBV28
J: TRBJ1-2
size: NA
D: NA
CDR3: CASSLQALYGYTF
DNA: TGTGCCAGCAGTCTACAGGCCCTCTATGGCTACACCTTC

V: TRBV5-6
J: TRBJ2-6
size: NA
D: NA
CDR3: CASSEVGLDVLTF
DNA: TGTGCCAGCAGTGAAGTAGGGTTGGACGTCCTGACTTTC

V: TRBV28
J: TRBJ2-5
size: large
D: NA
CDR3: CASSMTVETQYF
DNA: TGTGCCAGCAGTATGACAGTGGAGACCCAGTACTTC

V: TRBV25-1
J: TRBJ2-1
size: few
D: TRBD2
CDR3: CASRSLLGLAAEQFF
DNA: TGTGCCAGCAGATCCCTACTCGGACTAGCGGCCGAGCAGTTCTTC

V: TRBV6-5
J: TRBJ2-5
size: many
D: TRBD2
CDR3: CASSPTSVETQYF
DNA: TGTGCCAGCAGCCCTACTAGCGTTGAGACCCAGTACTTC

V: TRBV28
J: TRBJ2-2
size: NA
D: TRBD2
CDR3: CASRPWGGGELFF
DNA: TGTGCCAGCAGACCCTGGGGAGGGGGGGAGCTGTTTTTT

V: TRBV6-5
J: TRBJ2-3
size: few
D: NA
CDR3: CSSSALVWSASTQYF
DNA: TGTTCCAGCAGTGCCCTAGTTTGGTCAGCGTCGACGCAGTATTTT

V: TRBV13
J: TRBJ2-7
size: many
D: NA
CDR3: CASSLDGAEGSYEQYF
DNA: TGTGCCAGCAGCTTGGATGGGGCGGAAGGGTCCTACGAGCAGTACTTC

V: TRBV25-1
J: TRBJ2-1
size: NA
D: NA
CDR3: CASDFRQVDNEQFF
DNA: TGTGCCAGCGATTTCCGACAGGTGGACAATGAGCAGTTCTTC

V: TRBV13
J: TRBJ2-7
size: NA
D: NA
CDR3: CASSLYSYEQYF
DNA: TGTGCCAGCAGCTTGTACAGCTACGAGCAGTACTTC

V: TRBV13
J: TRBJ2-2
size: many
D: NA
CDR3: CASSLILALNTGELFF
DNA: TGTGCCAGCAGTTTAATACTAGCCCTTAACACCGGGGAGCTGTTTTTT

V: TRBV11-2
J: TRBJ1-2
size: few
D: NA
CDR3: CASSLATVTYGYTF
DNA: TGTGCCAGCAGCTTAGCTACAGTGACCTATGGCTACACCTTC

V: TRBV7-3
J: TRBJ2-5
size: NA
D: TRBD2
CDR3: CASSPAREREVETQYF
DNA: TGCGCCAGCAGCCCAGCGAGGGAGCGGGAAGTCGAGACCCAGTACTTC

V: TRBV13
J: TRBJ2-7
size: few
D: NA
CDR3: CASSGPGWDEQYF
DNA: TGTGCCAGCAGTGGCCCGGGTTGGGACGAGCAGTACTTC

V: TRBV7-8
J: TRBJ2-7
size: NA
D: TRBD2
CDR3: CASSPAGGYEQYF
DNA: TGTGCCAGCAGCCCAGCGGGGGGGTACGAGCAGTACTTC

V: TRBV6-5
J: TRBJ2-1
size: once
D: NA
CDR3: CAGNSASACNEQFF
DNA: TGTGCCGGCAATAGCGCGAGCGCCTGCAATGAGCAGTTCTTC

V: TRBV25-1
J: TRBJ2-3
size: NA
D: NA
CDR3: CASTNTDTQYF
DNA: TGTGCCAGCACCAACACAGATACGCAGTATTTT

V: TRBV27
J: TRBJ2-5
size: few
D: TRBD2
CDR3: CASRRLAGGAETQYF
DNA: TGTGCCAGCAGACGACTAGCGGGAGGGGCGGAGACCCAGTACTTC

V: TRBV4-1
J: TRBJ2-2
size: many
D: NA
CDR3: CASRQTSGELFF
DNA: TGTGCCAGCAGACAAACGTCCGGGGAGCTGTTTTTT

V: TRBV27
J: TRBJ1-1
size: few
D: NA
CDR3: CASWATGTEAFF
DNA: TGTGCCAGCTGGGCAACGGGCACTGAAGCTTTCTTT

V: TRBV4-2
J: TRBJ2-1
size: few
D: NA
CDR3: CASSLYSSEQFF
DNA: TGTGCCAGCAGTTTATATTCCAGTGAGCAGTTCTTC

V: TRBV6-5
J: TRBJ2-5
size: few
D: NA
CDR3: CASSQDLGPPGYF
DNA: TGTGCCAGCAGCCAAGATCTAGGGCCCCCAGGGTACTTC

V: TRBV2
J: TRBJ2-1
size: NA
D: NA
CDR3: CAGKGQDYNGQFF
DNA: TGTGCCGGAAAGGGACAAGATTACAATGGGCAGTTCTTC

V: TRBV7-3
J: TRBJ2-3
size: NA
D: TRBD2
CDR3: CASSASGSTDTQYF
DNA: TGTGCCAGCAGTGCTAGCGGGAGCACAGATACGCAGTATTTT

V: TRBV13
J: TRBJ2-1
size: few
D: TRBD2
CDR3: CASSFTGGEQFF
DNA: TGTGCCAGCAGTTTTACGGGAGGGGAGCAGTTCTTC

V: TRBV28
J: TRBJ2-3
size: few
D: TRBD2
CDR3: CASRTAGNSDTQYF
DNA: TGTGCCAGTAGAACAGCGGGAAACTCTGATACGCAGTATTTT

V: TRBV29-1
J: TRBJ2-1
size: once
D: TRBD2
CDR3: CSVGGTSGSAYNEQFF
DNA: TGCAGCGTTGGGGGGACTAGCGGGAGCGCCTACAATGAGCAGTTCTTC

V: TRBV6-4
J: TRBJ2-3
size: once
D: NA
CDR3: CASSPTDTQYF
DNA: TGTGCCAGCAGCCCAACAGATACGCAGTATTTT

V: TRBV13
J: TRBJ2-2
size: few
D: NA
CDR3: CASRQTSGEFF
DNA: TGTGCCAGCAGACAAACGTCCGGGGAGTTTTTT

V: TRBV11-2
J: TRBJ2-5
size: few
D: TRBD2
CDR3: CASSFFSGSGETQYF
DNA: TGTGCCAGCAGCTTTTTCAGCGGGAGTGGAGAGACCCAGTACTTC

V: TRBV6-4
J: TRBJ2-2
size: NA
D: NA
CDR3: CASRQTSGELFF
DNA: TGTGCCAGCAGACAAACGTCCGGGGAGCTGTTTTTT

V: TRBV28
J: TRBJ2-1
size: few
D: NA
CDR3: CASSLVGLENNEQFF
DNA: TGTGCCAGCAGTTTAGTGGGTCTTGAGAACAATGAGCAGTTCTTC

V: TRBV6-5
J: TRBJ2-7
size: NA
D: NA
CDR3: CASSYVSLGDEQYF
DNA: TGTGCCAGCAGTTATGTCAGTCTGGGGGACGAGCAGTACTTC

V: TRBV4-1
J: TRBJ2-7
size: NA
D: TRBD2
CDR3: CASSQDTSGRAEQYF
DNA: TGTGCCAGCAGCCAAGATACTAGCGGGAGAGCCGAGCAGTACTTC

V: TRBV6-6
J: TRBJ2-1
size: NA
D: NA
CDR3: CASSYSPANEQFF
DNA: TGTGCCAGCAGTTACTCCCCCGCCAATGAGCAGTTCTTC

V: TRBV28
J: TRBJ2-1
size: medium-sized
D: NA
CDR3: CASSLAFNEQFF
DNA: TGTGCCAGCAGTTTGGCTTTCAATGAGCAGTTCTTC